This T cell receptor beta chain was recorded in a study of T cell responses to AZD1222 COVID-19 vaccine. Findings and limits, study-wide: The donor cohort was predominantly white British with a female majority, and clonal diversity may have been underestimated.

Sequencing used immunoSEQ multiplex PCR; TCRdb keeps in-frame clones, though not all of them. In the table there are more than 80,000 clones, around 90% of which are singletons. CDR1 is LGHDT, CDR2 YNNKEL, per germline (reference sequence). This CDR3 spans 12 amino acids. Trimming left V 2 bases short and J 5 bases short, with 6 bases between. With respect to this clone: Its antigen remains unknown.

The source is an adult in good health. The material sequenced was peripheral blood, taken on day 0 of AZD1222 vaccination. This chain joins TRBV3-1 (or the pseudogene TRBV3-2) and TRBJ1-1; D uncertain. CDR3 nucleotides: TGTGCCAGCAGCCAAAGTCGGACTGAAGCTTTCTTT. It codes for CASSQSRTEAFF.